Listed below are T cell receptor beta chains from one sample, sequenced in a study of T cells in localized non-small cell lung cancer. Libraries were prepared by immunoSEQ multiplex PCR; TCRdb keeps only in-frame clonotypes and omits some of them. The table records 75,000 to 95,000 clones, around three quarters of them present only once. This sample comprised PBMCs, obtained before any cancer treatment. These receptors were taken from a man aged 35 to 69 with stage II squamous cell lung carcinoma. Both conserved end residues are part of each CDR3. Fields, in order: clone size, D gene, CDR3 length, V gene, J gene, CDR3 DNA, CDR3 protein. D genes are given only for firm matches. Clone size is stated in some rows and not others, as once, few, many or a class when expanded.

.	.	15	TRBV7-9	TRBJ2-3	TGTGCCATCCGGATTACGGGGCCCAGAACAGATACGCAGTATTTT	CAIRITGPRTDTQYF
.	.	11	TRBV28	TRBJ1-2	TGTGCCGGGTACGGTAACTATGGCTACACCTTC	CAGYGNYGYTF
.	.	16	TRBV4-1	TRBJ2-2	TGCGCCAGCAGCCAACCCAGGGACCGCTTCACCGGGGAGCTGTTTTTT	CASSQPRDRFTGELFF
once	.	12	TRBV6-1	TRBJ2-7	TGTGCCAGCAGTGTTTCCCCGGTTGAGCAGTACTTC	CASSVSPVEQYF
.	.	12	TRBV7-6	TRBJ2-2	TGTGCCAGCAGCGGAGAGGGCGGGGAGCTGTTTTTT	CASSGEGGELFF
few	.	13	TRBV15	TRBJ2-3	TGTGCCACCAGCAGTGAGAGGCCAGATACGCAGTATTTT	CATSSERPDTQYF
.	.	15	TRBV9	TRBJ2-3	TGTGCCAGCAGCCCCCGGGGTAGCGGTACAGATACGCAGTATTTT	CASSPRGSGTDTQYF
.	.	14	TRBV6-5	TRBJ1-2	TGTGCCAGCAGCAGACAATCCCCGAACTATGGCTACACCTTC	CASSRQSPNYGYTF
.	.	13	TRBV28	TRBJ2-7	TGTGCCAGCAGTTTATCGGATGGGTACGAGCAGTACTTC	CASSLSDGYEQYF
.	.	15	TRBV9	TRBJ2-4	TGTGCCAGCAGCCCCGCGACAGGAGGCAAAAACATTCAGTACTTC	CASSPATGGKNIQYF
few	.	13	TRBV9	TRBJ1-4	TGTGCCAGTGGGACTCCAACTAATGAAAAACTGTTTTTT	CASGTPTNEKLFF
.	TRBD1	12	TRBV30	TRBJ1-2	TGTGCCTGGATAACAGGGGGCTATGGCTACACCTTC	CAWITGGYGYTF
few	TRBD2	14	TRBV28	TRBJ2-1	TGTGCCAGCAGCCGGACTAGCGGCCGCAATGAGCAGTTCTTC	CASSRTSGRNEQFF
.	TRBD1	15	TRBV18	TRBJ1-3	TGTGCCAGCTCCCCCGGGACAGGGGGCAGGGACACCATATATTTT	CASSPGTGGRDTIYF
once	TRBD1	14	TRBV7-2	TRBJ1-1	TGTGCCAGCAGCAAGGGACAGATGAACACTGAAGCTTTCTTT	CASSKGQMNTEAFF
.	TRBD1	14	TRBV6-1	TRBJ2-4	TGTGCCAGCAGCATCGACAGGGGGAAAAACATTCAGTACTTC	CASSIDRGKNIQYF
few	.	15	TRBV11-2	TRBJ2-1	TGTGCCAGCAGCTTGAGGGCCAGTCGGGCCAATGAGCAGTTCTTC	CASSLRASRANEQFF
.	.	15	TRBV7-9	TRBJ2-5	TGTGCCAGCAGCGCGATGCGCAGGGGAACAGAGACCCAGTACTTC	CASSAMRRGTETQYF
.	TRBD1	15	TRBV18	TRBJ1-5	TGTGCCAGCTCACGGGTCGGGACAGGGCTTCAGCCCCAGCATTTT	CASSRVGTGLQPQHF
.	TRBD2	13	TRBV7-9	TRBJ2-1	TGTGCCAGCAGCGGGGGGACTAGCGCCGAGCAGTTCTTC	CASSGGTSAEQFF
.	.	18	TRBV2	TRBJ1-5	TGTGCTAGCAGTGAAGGACGGGGCAGGGGATTCCTCGATCAGCCCCAGCATTTT	CASSEGRGRGFLDQPQHF
.	.	13	TRBV7-8	TRBJ1-2	TGTGCCAGCAGCTTAGCGTGGGACTATGGCTACACCTTC	CASSLAWDYGYTF
.	.	15	TRBV5-1	TRBJ1-1	TGCGCCAGCAGCTTGTGGGGCGGGGAGGGCACTGAAGCTTTCTTT	CASSLWGGEGTEAFF
.	TRBD1	13	TRBV29-1	TRBJ2-3	TGCAGCTTTCAGGGGGCGAGCACAGATACGCAGTATTTT	CSFQGASTDTQYF
.	.	13	TRBV27	TRBJ2-5	TGTGCCAGCAGCCGGCGGGACGAGGAGACCCAGTACTTC	CASSRRDEETQYF
.	.	16	TRBV5-6	TRBJ1-2	TGTGCCAGCAGCTTGGTGGGGGCGGAGGGTCTGGTTGGCTACACCTTC	CASSLVGAEGLVGYTF
.	.	14	TRBV7-9	TRBJ1-1	TGTGCCAGCAGCGCCAGACAGAGGAACACTGAAGCTTTCTTT	CASSARQRNTEAFF
few	.	16	TRBV7-9	TRBJ2-1	TGTGCCAGCAGCCCCACAAAGAGTCCTTCCTACAATGAGCAGTTCTTC	CASSPTKSPSYNEQFF